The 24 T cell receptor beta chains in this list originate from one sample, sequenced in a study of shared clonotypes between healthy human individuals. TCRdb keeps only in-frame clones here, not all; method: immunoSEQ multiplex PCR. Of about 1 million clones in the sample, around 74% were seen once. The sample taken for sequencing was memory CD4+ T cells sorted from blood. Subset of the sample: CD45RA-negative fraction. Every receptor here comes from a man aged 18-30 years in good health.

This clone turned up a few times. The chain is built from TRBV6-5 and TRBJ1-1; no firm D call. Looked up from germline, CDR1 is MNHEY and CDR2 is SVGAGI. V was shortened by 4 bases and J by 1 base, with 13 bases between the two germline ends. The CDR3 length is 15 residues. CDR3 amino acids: CASSLNQDPNTEAFF. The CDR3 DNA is TGTGCCAGCAGTTTGAATCAGGACCCGAACACTGAAGCTTTCTTT.

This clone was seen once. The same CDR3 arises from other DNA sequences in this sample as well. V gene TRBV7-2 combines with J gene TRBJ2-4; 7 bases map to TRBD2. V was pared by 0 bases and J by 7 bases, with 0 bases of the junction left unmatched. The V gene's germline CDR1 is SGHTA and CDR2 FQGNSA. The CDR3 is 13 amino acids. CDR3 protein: CASSLAGGNIQYF. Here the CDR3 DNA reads TGTGCCAGCAGCTTAGCGGGAGGGAACATTCAGTACTTC.

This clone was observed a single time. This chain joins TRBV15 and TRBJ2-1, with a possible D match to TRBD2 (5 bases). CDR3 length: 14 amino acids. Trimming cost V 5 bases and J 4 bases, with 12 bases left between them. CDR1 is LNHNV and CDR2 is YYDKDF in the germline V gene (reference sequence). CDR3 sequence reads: CATSAKGGYNEQFF. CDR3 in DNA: TGTGCCACCAGCGCCAAAGGCGGGTACAATGAGCAGTTCTTC.

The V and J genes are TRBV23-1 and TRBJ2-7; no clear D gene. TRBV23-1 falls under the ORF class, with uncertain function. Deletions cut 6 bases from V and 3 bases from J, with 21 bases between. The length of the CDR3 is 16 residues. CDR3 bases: TGCGCCAGCAGCCGCCACTCAGCAGATACCATCTACGAGCAGTACTTC. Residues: CASSRHSADTIYEQYF.

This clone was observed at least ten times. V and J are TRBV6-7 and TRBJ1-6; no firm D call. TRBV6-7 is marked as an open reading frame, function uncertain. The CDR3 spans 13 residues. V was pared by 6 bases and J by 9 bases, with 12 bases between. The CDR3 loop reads CASSHSASSPLHF. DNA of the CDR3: TGTGCCAGCAGCCACTCGGCTAGTTCACCCCTCCACTTT.

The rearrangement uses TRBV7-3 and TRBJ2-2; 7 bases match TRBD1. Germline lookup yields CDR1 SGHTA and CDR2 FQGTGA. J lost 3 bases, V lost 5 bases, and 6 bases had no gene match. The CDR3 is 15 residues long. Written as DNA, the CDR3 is TGTGCCAGCAGCCGAGAGGGGGCCCACACCGGGGAGCTGTTTTTT. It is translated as CASSREGAHTGELFF. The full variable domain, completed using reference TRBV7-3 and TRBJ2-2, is GAGVSQTPSNKVTEKGKYVELRCDPISGHTALYWYRQSLGQGPEFLIYFQGTGAADDSGLPNDRFFAVRPEGSVSTLKIQRTERGDSAVYLCASSREGAHTGELFFGEGSRLTVL.

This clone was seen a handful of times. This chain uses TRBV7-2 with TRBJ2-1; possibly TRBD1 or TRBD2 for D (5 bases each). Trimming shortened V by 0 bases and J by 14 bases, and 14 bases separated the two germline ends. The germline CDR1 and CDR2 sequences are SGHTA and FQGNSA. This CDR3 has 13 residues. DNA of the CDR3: TGTGCCAGCAGCTTAGCAGGGACCGGTGAAGAGTTCTTC. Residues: CASSLAGTGEEFF.

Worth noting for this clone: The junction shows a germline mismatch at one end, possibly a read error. CDR3 nucleotide sequence: TGTGCCAGCTCTCCACGACAGGGGGATAATTCACCCCTCCACTTT. It codes for CASSPRQGDNSPLHF. This chain links TRBV18 with TRBJ1-6, with 9 bases aligning to TRBD1. The CDR3 spans 15 residues. Germline V gene data show CDR1 as KGHSH and CDR2 as LQKENI.

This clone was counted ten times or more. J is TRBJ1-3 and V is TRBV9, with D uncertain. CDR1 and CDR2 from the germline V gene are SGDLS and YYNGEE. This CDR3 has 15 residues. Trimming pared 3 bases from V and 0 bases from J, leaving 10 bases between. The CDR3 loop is CASSADWGSGNTIYF. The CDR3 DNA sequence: TGTGCCAGCAGCGCTGACTGGGGCTCTGGAAACACCATATATTTT.

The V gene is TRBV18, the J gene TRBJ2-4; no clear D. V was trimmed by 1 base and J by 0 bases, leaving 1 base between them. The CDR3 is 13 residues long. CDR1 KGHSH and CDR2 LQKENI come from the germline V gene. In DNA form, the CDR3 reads TGTGCCAGCTCACCACTAGCCAAAAACATTCAGTACTTC. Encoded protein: CASSPLAKNIQYF. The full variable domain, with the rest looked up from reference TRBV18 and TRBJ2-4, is NAGVMQNPRHLVRRRGQEARLRCSPMKGHSHVYWYRQLPEEGLKFMVYLQKENIIDESGMPKERFSAEFPKEGPSILRIQQVVRGDSAAYFCASSPLAKNIQYFGAGTRLSVL.

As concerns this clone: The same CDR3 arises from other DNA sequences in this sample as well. CDR3 nucleotide sequence: TGTGCCACGGACAAAGGACAGCGGCCGAACACCATATATTTT. Its translation: CATDKGQRPNTIYF. The rearrangement joins TRBV6-6 to TRBJ1-3, with a possible D match to TRBD1 (6 bases). Per the germline V gene, CDR1 is MNHNY and CDR2 is SVGAGI (reference sequence). Trimming took 10 bases from V and 7 from J, leaving 20 bases between them. The CDR3 spans 14 residues.

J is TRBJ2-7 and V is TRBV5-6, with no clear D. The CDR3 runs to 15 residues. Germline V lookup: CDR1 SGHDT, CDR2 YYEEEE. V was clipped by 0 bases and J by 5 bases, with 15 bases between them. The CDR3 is CASSLVSSGLNEQYF. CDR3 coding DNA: TGTGCCAGCAGCTTGGTATCTAGTGGGTTGAACGAGCAGTACTTC.

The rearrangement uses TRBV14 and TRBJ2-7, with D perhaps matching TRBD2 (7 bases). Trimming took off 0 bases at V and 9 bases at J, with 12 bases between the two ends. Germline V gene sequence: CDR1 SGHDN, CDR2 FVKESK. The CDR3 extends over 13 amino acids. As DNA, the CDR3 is TGTGCCAGCAGCCAAGATGTCGGGGGGCGGCAGTACTTC. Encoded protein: CASSQDVGGRQYF.

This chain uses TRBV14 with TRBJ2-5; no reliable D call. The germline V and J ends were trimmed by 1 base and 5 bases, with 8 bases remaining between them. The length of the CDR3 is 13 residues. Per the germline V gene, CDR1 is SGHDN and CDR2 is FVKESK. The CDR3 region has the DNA TGTGCCAGCAGCCAAGCGTTCAGGGAGACCCAGTACTTC. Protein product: CASSQAFRETQYF. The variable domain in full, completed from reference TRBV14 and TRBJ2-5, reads EAGVTQFPSHSVIEKGQTVTLRCDPISGHDNLYWYRRVMGKEIKFLLHFVKESKQDESGMPNNRFLAERTGGTYSTLKVQPAELEDSGVYFCASSQAFRETQYFGPGTRLLVL.

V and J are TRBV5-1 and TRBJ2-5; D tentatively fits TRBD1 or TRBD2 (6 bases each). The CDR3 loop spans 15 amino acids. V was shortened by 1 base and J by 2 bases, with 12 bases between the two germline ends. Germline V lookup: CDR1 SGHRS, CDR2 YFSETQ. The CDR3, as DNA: TGCGCCAGCAGCTTGTATGGGGGGCCACAAGAGACCCAGTACTTC. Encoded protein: CASSLYGGPQETQYF.

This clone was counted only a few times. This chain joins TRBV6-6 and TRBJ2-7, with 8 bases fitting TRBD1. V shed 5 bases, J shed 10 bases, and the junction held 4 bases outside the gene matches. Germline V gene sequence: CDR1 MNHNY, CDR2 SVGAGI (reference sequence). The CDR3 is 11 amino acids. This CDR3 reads CASSDRGKQYF. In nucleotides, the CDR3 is TGTGCCAGCAGTGACAGGGGAAAACAGTACTTC.

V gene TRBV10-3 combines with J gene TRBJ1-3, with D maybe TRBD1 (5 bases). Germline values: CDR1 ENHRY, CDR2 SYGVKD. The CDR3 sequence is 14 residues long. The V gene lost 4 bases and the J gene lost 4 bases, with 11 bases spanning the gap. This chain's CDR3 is CAISATALGNTIYF. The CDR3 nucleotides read TGTGCCATCAGTGCGACAGCCTTAGGAAACACCATATATTTT.

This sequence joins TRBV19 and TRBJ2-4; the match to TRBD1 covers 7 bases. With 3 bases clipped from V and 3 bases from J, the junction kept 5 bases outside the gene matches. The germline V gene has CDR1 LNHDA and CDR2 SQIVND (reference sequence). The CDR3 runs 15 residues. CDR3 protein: CASSIERQGKNIQYF. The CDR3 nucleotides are TGTGCCAGTAGTATTGAGCGACAGGGCAAAAACATTCAGTACTTC.

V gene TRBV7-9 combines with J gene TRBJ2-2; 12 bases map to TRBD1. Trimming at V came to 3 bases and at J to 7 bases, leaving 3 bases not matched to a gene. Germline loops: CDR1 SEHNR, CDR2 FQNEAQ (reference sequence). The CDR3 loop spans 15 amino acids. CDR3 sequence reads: CASSLGQGAGGELFF. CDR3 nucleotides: TGTGCCAGCAGCTTGGGACAGGGGGCTGGCGGGGAGCTGTTTTTT.

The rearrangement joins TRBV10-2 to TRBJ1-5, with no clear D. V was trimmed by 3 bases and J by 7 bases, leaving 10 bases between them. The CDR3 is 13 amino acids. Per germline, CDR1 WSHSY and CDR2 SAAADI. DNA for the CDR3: TGCGCCAGCAGTGACACCCGGGCCCAGCCCCAGCATTTT. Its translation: CASSDTRAQPQHF.

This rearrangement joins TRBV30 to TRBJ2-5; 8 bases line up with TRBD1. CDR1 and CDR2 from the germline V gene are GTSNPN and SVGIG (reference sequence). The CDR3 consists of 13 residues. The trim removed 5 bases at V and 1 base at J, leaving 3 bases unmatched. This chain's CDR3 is CAWGGQGQETQYF. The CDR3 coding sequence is TGTGCCTGGGGTGGACAGGGCCAAGAGACCCAGTACTTC.

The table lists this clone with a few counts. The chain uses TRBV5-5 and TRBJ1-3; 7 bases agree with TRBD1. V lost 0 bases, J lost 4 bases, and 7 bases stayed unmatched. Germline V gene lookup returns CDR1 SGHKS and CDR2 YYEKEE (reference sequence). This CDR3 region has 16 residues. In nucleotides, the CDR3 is TGTGCCAGCAGCTTGGCACAGGGGTTGTCAGGAAACACCATATATTTT. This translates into CASSLAQGLSGNTIYF.

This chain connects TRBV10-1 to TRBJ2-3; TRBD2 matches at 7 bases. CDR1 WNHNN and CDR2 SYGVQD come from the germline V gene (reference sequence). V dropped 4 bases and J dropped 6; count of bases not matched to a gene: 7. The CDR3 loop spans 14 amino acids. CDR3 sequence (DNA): TGCGCCAGCAGTGGGGAGGGGCGCGGGGATACGCAGTATTTT. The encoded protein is CASSGEGRGDTQYF.

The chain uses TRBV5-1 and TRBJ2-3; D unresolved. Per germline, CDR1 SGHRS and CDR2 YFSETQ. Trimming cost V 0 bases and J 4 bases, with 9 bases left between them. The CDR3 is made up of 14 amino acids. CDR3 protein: CASSLATAPDTQYF. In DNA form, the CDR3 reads TGCGCCAGCAGCTTGGCTACAGCCCCAGATACGCAGTATTTT.